The next 24 T cell receptor beta chains were all read from a single sample in a study of shared clonotypes between healthy human individuals. Libraries were prepared by immunoSEQ multiplex PCR; TCRdb keeps only in-frame clonotypes and omits some of them. The sample records roughly 490,000 clones, 79% being singletons. The specimen sequenced was PBMCs. These receptors were collected from a woman aged 40 to 50 in good health. Some clones in this sample may be carry-over from other donors' samples.

This chain joins TRBV28 and TRBJ2-5, with a possible D match to TRBD1 (5 bases). The closer fit of TRBJ2-7 to the DNA end suggests the J call may be wrong. The CDR3 totals 16 residues. Germline V gives CDR1 MDHEN, CDR2 SYDVKM. CDR3: CASSLWGQGRSYEQYF. The CDR3 coding sequence is TGTGCCAGCAGTTTGTGGGGCCAGGGCCGTTCCTACGAGCAGTACTTC.

The chain employs TRBV7-2 and TRBJ2-7; TRBD2 aligns across 7 bases. There are 13 residues in the CDR3. Germline lookup yields CDR1 SGHTA and CDR2 FQGNSA. V dropped 4 bases and J dropped 3; count of bases not matched to a gene: 3. CDR3: CASSSGLGYEQYF. The CDR3 bases are TGTGCCAGCAGCTCCGGACTAGGCTACGAGCAGTACTTC.

The CDR3 loop is CASSLLGPPGGYTF. The CDR3 DNA is TGCGCCAGCAGCTTGCTTGGGCCCCCGGGGGGCTACACCTTC. The chain combines TRBV5-1 with TRBJ1-2; D ambiguous. Looked up from germline, CDR1 is SGHRS and CDR2 is YFSETQ. The CDR3 runs 14 residues. V lost 1 base and J 8 bases, leaving 15 bases between the germline ends.

A word on this clone: The sample contains more than one DNA sequence encoding this CDR3. This chain joins TRBV25-1 and TRBJ2-5, with 13 bases aligning to TRBD2. The J call may be in error: the DNA end matches TRBJ2-7 better. Germline assignment: CDR1 MGHDK and CDR2 SYGVNS. This CDR3 region has 15 residues. CDR3 nucleotides: TGTGCCAGCAGTGCCGGACTAGCGGGAGTCGACGAGCAGTACTTC. Protein: CASSAGLAGVDEQYF.

The rearrangement links TRBV29-1 to TRBJ2-1; unclear D gene. From germline, CDR1 is SQVTM and CDR2 ANQGSEA. V was trimmed by 7 bases and J by 3 bases, leaving 16 bases between them. The CDR3 length is 14 residues. The CDR3 loop is CSAPLAANYNEQFF. The CDR3 region has the DNA TGCAGCGCCCCCTTAGCCGCGAACTACAATGAGCAGTTCTTC.

The CDR3 protein is CASSYSFGTGAYEQYF. The CDR3 nucleotides are TGTGCCAGCAGTTACTCGTTCGGGACAGGAGCCTACGAGCAGTACTTC. This rearrangement joins TRBV6-5 to TRBJ2-7; TRBD1 aligns across 8 bases. The J segment lost 2 bases and the V segment lost 0 bases, leaving 6 bases of the junction unmatched. The germline CDR1 and CDR2 sequences are MNHEY and SVGAGI. This CDR3 has 16 residues.

This clone was detected only a few times. The chain is built from TRBV6-1 and TRBJ1-2; D may be TRBD1 (6 bases). Germline V CDR1 and CDR2: MNHNS, SASEGT. V was shortened by 6 bases and J by 2 bases, with 10 bases between the two germline ends. The CDR3 runs 13 residues. The CDR3 sequence: CASRVQGNYGYTF. CDR3 coding DNA: TGTGCCAGCAGGGTCCAGGGGAACTATGGCTACACCTTC.

This clone has only one observation. The V gene is TRBV13, the J gene TRBJ2-2; 9 nucleotides align to TRBD1. CDR1 and CDR2 from the germline V gene are PRHDT and FYEKMQ (reference sequence). Trimming cost V 3 bases and J 2 bases; bases outside gene matches: 7. CDR3 size: 17 residues. The CDR3 DNA follows: TGTGCCAGCAGCTTCGTCCGGACAGGGGTAAACACCGGGGAGCTGTTTTTT. Translation gives CASSFVRTGVNTGELFF.

This rearrangement joins TRBV28 to TRBJ2-3; 11 bases map to TRBD1. Trimming at V came to 5 bases and at J to 3 bases, leaving 7 bases not matched to a gene. This CDR3 comprises 16 residues. The germline gives CDR1 MDHEN, CDR2 SYDVKM. The CDR3 region is CASSTGTGGLTDTQYF. DNA of the CDR3: TGTGCCAGCAGTACCGGGACAGGGGGGTTGACAGATACGCAGTATTTT.

The chain has TRBV21-1 and TRBJ2-7. TRBV21-1 is marked as a pseudogene. This CDR3 contains 15 residues. CDR3 nucleotides: TGTGCCAGCAGCAGCCCGGGCCTAGGAAAGCTCGAGCAGTACTTC. This encodes CASSSPGLGKLEQYF.

This clone was seen a handful of times. The chain uses TRBV4-2 and TRBJ2-2; D is unclear. This CDR3 region has 12 residues. Germline V lookup: CDR1 LGHNA, CDR2 YNFKEQ. Trimming took 4 bases from V and 9 from J, leaving 9 bases between them. The CDR3, as DNA: TGTGCCAGCAGCCTGCCGAGACGGGAGCTGTTTTTT. Translation gives CASSLPRRELFF.

This clone was seen just once. The V and J genes are TRBV4-2 and TRBJ2-1; 11 nucleotides match TRBD2. The CDR3 length is 15 residues. Germline loops: CDR1 LGHNA, CDR2 YNFKEQ. The junction had 6 bases not matched to a gene; V was cut back by 4 bases and J by 7 bases. The CDR3 DNA follows: TGTGCCAGCAGCCGCAATAGCGGGAGGGAGAATGAGCAGTTCTTC. It specifies CASSRNSGRENEQFF.

Ten or more counts support this clone. CDR3 loop: CASSPPANRVGFTNYGYTF. The CDR3, as DNA: TGCGCCAGCAGCCCCCCGGCCAACAGGGTTGGGTTTACTAACTATGGCTACACCTTC. The V and J genes are TRBV4-1 and TRBJ1-2; possibly TRBD1 for D (6 bases). Germline values: CDR1 MGHRA, CDR2 YSYEKL. The CDR3 is 19 amino acids. V was pared by 4 bases and J by 0 bases, with 24 bases between.

V and J are TRBV9 and TRBJ2-5, with no clear D. The CDR3 is made up of 14 amino acids. The germline V gene has CDR1 SGDLS and CDR2 YYNGEE. Deletions cut 0 bases from V and 4 bases from J, with 10 bases between. The CDR3 sequence is CASSVEAGGETQYF. The CDR3 DNA sequence: TGTGCCAGCAGCGTAGAGGCAGGTGGAGAGACCCAGTACTTC.

V gene TRBV7-2 combines with J gene TRBJ2-1, with 7 bases identical to TRBD1. The germline V gene encodes CDR1 SGHTA and CDR2 FQGNSA. With 5 bases clipped from V and 16 bases from J, the junction kept 11 bases outside the gene matches. The CDR3 is 12 amino acids. The CDR3 is CASSDLQGPNFF. CDR3 coding DNA: TGTGCCAGCAGCGACCTACAGGGGCCCAACTTCTTC.

The genes are TRBV30 and TRBJ2-4, with a weak D call TRBD1 (5 bases). The CDR3 loop spans 13 amino acids. Trimming shortened V by 4 bases and J by 3 bases, and 10 bases separated the two germline ends. Germline V gives CDR1 GTSNPN, CDR2 SVGIG (reference sequence). The CDR3 coding sequence is TGTGCCTGGAAAGGGGTGGGCAAAAACATTCAGTACTTC. Translated: CAWKGVGKNIQYF.

This chain joins TRBV20-1 and TRBJ2-3, with D unresolved. V lost 3 bases to trimming and J lost 7 bases, with 8 bases between them. Germline V gene sequence: CDR1 DFQATT, CDR2 SNEGSKA (reference sequence). CDR3 size: 11 residues. The CDR3 here is CSASEENTQYF. For the CDR3, the DNA is TGCAGTGCTAGCGAGGAAAATACGCAGTATTTT.

This clone was detected many times. The rearrangement links TRBV4-2 to TRBJ2-7, with TRBD1 identical over 7 bases. The trim removed 0 bases at V and 5 bases at J, leaving 22 bases unmatched. Germline CDR1 and CDR2: LGHNA and YNFKEQ. This CDR3 contains 20 residues. CDR3 nucleotides: TGTGCCAGCAGCCAAGAAGTCGTGACAGGGATTTGGGGAATTGCGGACGAGCAGTACTTC. Translating gives CASSQEVVTGIWGIADEQYF.

The CDR3 bases are TGTGCCAGCAGTGAGACTAGCCTCAGCACAGATACGCAGTATTTT. This encodes CASSETSLSTDTQYF. This sequence joins TRBV6-1 and TRBJ2-3, with 7 bases aligning to TRBD2. There are 15 residues in the CDR3. Germline-derived CDR1 and CDR2 are MNHNS and SASEGT. The J segment lost 0 bases and the V segment lost 3 bases, leaving 3 bases of the junction unmatched.

V usage is TRBV11-2 and J usage is TRBJ1-3; no firm D call. This CDR3 spans 16 amino acids. The V end lost 1 base, the J end lost 2 bases, and 12 bases lay between the germline ends. The germline V gene encodes CDR1 SGHAT and CDR2 FQNNGV. CDR3: CASSLVATAPGNTIYF. CDR3 nucleotide sequence: TGTGCCAGCAGCTTAGTTGCGACGGCACCTGGAAACACCATATATTTT.

The chain is built from TRBV6-4 and TRBJ2-7; D might be TRBD1 (6 bases). From germline, CDR1 is MRHNA and CDR2 SNTAGT. This CDR3 region has 16 residues. Trimming removed 7 bases at V and 0 bases at J, with 19 bases between. CDR3 protein: CASIQPRQGFSYEQYF. CDR3 coding DNA: TGTGCCAGCATCCAGCCCCGGCAGGGGTTCTCCTACGAGCAGTACTTC.

The sample holds one count of this clone. This rearrangement joins TRBV29-1 to TRBJ1-1, with 7 bases fitting TRBD1. Germline CDR1 SQVTM, CDR2 ANQGSEA. This CDR3 contains 13 residues. V lost 4 bases to trimming and J lost 4 bases; unmatched junction nucleotides: 6. This chain's CDR3 is CSVVTGAPTEAFF. For the CDR3, the DNA is TGCAGCGTTGTTACAGGGGCGCCCACTGAAGCTTTCTTT.

V usage is TRBV11-2 and J usage is TRBJ1-5; the D is unclear. Germline V gene lookup returns CDR1 SGHAT and CDR2 FQNNGV. V lost 8 bases and J lost 0, with 8 bases in between. This CDR3 is 13 amino acids long. CDR3 loop: CASSTASNQPQHF. In DNA, the CDR3 is TGTGCCAGCTCAACAGCTAGCAATCAGCCCCAGCATTTT.

This clone was observed many times. This chain links TRBV6-6 with TRBJ2-2, with D possibly TRBD1 on 5 matching bases. CDR3 length: 16 amino acids. V was shortened by 3 bases and J by 6 bases, with 17 bases between the two germline ends. Germline V lookup: CDR1 MNHNY, CDR2 SVGAGI (reference sequence). The CDR3 protein is CASSYSGRATAGELFF. The CDR3 DNA is TGTGCCAGCAGTTATTCGGGCAGGGCGACGGCCGGGGAGCTGTTTTTT.